Listed below are T cell receptor beta chains from one sample, sequenced in a study of blood T cell repertoires in COVID-19. The table came from immunoSEQ multiplex PCR; TCRdb's copy has only in-frame clones and leaves some out. This table holds about 130,000 clones, about four fifths found once. Sequencing was done on a sample of peripheral blood. All receptors come from a man aged 60-69 years with acute or convalescent COVID-19. The CDR3 runs from the conserved cysteine through the conserved F or W. D genes are given only for firm matches. Where a row states a size, it is once, few, many or the class of an expanded clone; other rows omit it.

clone_size	d_call	cdr3_length	j_call	v_call	cdr3_aa
NA	NA	14	TRBJ2-5	TRBV14	CASSQERPRGTQYF
NA	TRBD1	16	TRBJ1-6	TRBV18	CASSPSRQGYNSPLHF
NA	TRBD1	16	TRBJ1-5	TRBV30	CAWSVGTGLSNQPQHF
NA	NA	16	TRBJ2-2	TRBV5-1	CASSTGLLVGTGELFF
NA	TRBD1	15	TRBJ1-2	TRBV6-6	CASSYPRDRGGGYTF
NA	NA	14	TRBJ1-2	TRBV18	CASSPVVWANGYTF
NA	TRBD2	14	TRBJ2-3	TRBV6-5	CASGIGGREDTQYF
NA	TRBD2	23	TRBJ2-1	TRBV5-1	CASSLVWGSSGTSGIRTYNEQFF
NA	TRBD1	15	TRBJ2-7	TRBV3-1/TRBV3-2	CASSLGTVGSYEQYF
NA	TRBD1	16	TRBJ2-3	TRBV4-1	CASSQRGGWSTDTQYF
NA	NA	12	TRBJ1-5	TRBV5-8	CASSREIQPQHF
once	NA	12	TRBJ2-2	TRBV28	CAIQGRGGELFF
NA	NA	14	TRBJ1-6	TRBV5-6	CASSLERRVSPLHF
NA	NA	14	TRBJ2-7	TRBV15	CATSRVRGFYEQYF
NA	TRBD1	13	TRBJ1-2	TRBV6-5	CASSSTGDHGYTF
NA	NA	13	TRBJ1-4	TRBV25-1	CASSWSANEKLFF
NA	NA	16	TRBJ1-5	TRBV4-1	CASSQDPREMVQPQHF
NA	TRBD1	15	TRBJ1-1	TRBV19	CASSMTGFMNTEAFF
NA	NA	16	TRBJ2-6	TRBV7-9	CASSLQGPTGANVLTF
NA	TRBD1	14	TRBJ1-1	TRBV18	CASSPQGVGTEAFF
few	NA	14	TRBJ2-1	TRBV10-3	CAIRELAAYNEQFF
NA	TRBD1	16	TRBJ2-3	TRBV5-5	CASSLGGQGGTDTQYF
NA	NA	13	TRBJ1-5	TRBV7-9	CASSGGRNQPQHF
NA	TRBD1	15	TRBJ1-1	TRBV5-1	CASSFGTVMNTEAFF
few	NA	14	TRBJ1-1	TRBV6-5	CASSYSGSNTEAFF
NA	NA	13	TRBJ1-6	TRBV2	CASSASENSPLHF
NA	TRBD1	16	TRBJ2-1	TRBV5-1	CASRFARDRYYNEQFF
NA	TRBD2	14	TRBJ2-7	TRBV9	CARTPGLAIHEQYF
NA	NA	12	TRBJ2-7	TRBV27	CASSPSRVEQYF
NA	NA	16	TRBJ1-1	TRBV18	CASSPSLTGTHTEAFF
NA	TRBD1	14	TRBJ1-3	TRBV11-2	CASSLNRGRNTIYF
NA	TRBD2	14	TRBJ2-3	TRBV24-1	CATSTAGGTDTQYF
NA	TRBD2	14	TRBJ2-7	TRBV28	CASSSLAAPYEQYF
NA	TRBD1	16	TRBJ1-5	TRBV18	CASSPAPGQGSSPQHF
NA	TRBD1	13	TRBJ1-1	TRBV28	CASSQGQGPEAFF
NA	NA	13	TRBJ2-2	TRBV7-3	CASSLITSGELFF
NA	TRBD1	13	TRBJ2-2	TRBV29-1	CSGGTGYTGELFF
few	NA	14	TRBJ1-2	TRBV3-1/TRBV3-2	CASNKNGVVQGYTF
NA	NA	14	TRBJ1-5	TRBV7-9	CASSFSDGNQPQHF
NA	TRBD2	15	TRBJ2-1	TRBV6-1	CASSDLAGGPGEQFF
NA	NA	13	TRBJ1-2	TRBV3-1/TRBV3-2	CASSQVGFGGYTF
NA	TRBD1	15	TRBJ1-4	TRBV27	CASSVQGLTNEKLFF
NA	TRBD1	14	TRBJ1-2	TRBV15	CATSVDRGNYGYTF
NA	TRBD2	14	TRBJ2-7	TRBV29-1	CSVSTSALSYEQYF
NA	NA	15	TRBJ2-7	TRBV28	CASSLGSAGGYEQYF
NA	TRBD2	13	TRBJ2-1	TRBV18	CASSLTSGNEQFF